The 16 T cell receptor beta chains reported below all come from one sample, sequenced in a study. TCRdb called the 5' RACE reads again in MiXCR, with one record for every CDR3 protein. The profile covers over 40,000 distinct CDR3 sequences, with 30% appearing a single time and about 4% taken by the ten largest. The specimen was tumor-infiltrating memory CD4+ T cells sorted from the breast tumor. This sample's subset: memory CD4+ T cells, CD4+CD45RO+CD25-. The origin of the receptors is a female donor with breast cancer.

By sample share, this clonotype is medium-sized (0.01 to 0.1%). The rearrangement links TRBV6-1 to TRBJ1-2; 9 bases are shared with TRBD1. The trim removed 4 bases at V and 8 bases at J, leaving 11 bases unmatched. The germline CDR1 and CDR2 sequences are MNHNS and SASEGT. The CDR3 contains 15 residues. CDR3 residues: CASSGTGTGSRGYTF. The CDR3 DNA sequence: TGTGCCAGCAGTGGGACCGGGACAGGGTCCCGCGGCTACACCTTC.

This clonotype was detected a few times. The rearrangement uses TRBV9 and TRBJ2-2, with unresolved D. Looked up from germline, CDR1 is SGDLS and CDR2 is YYNGEE. This CDR3 comprises 13 residues. Trimming took 0 bases from V and 6 from J, leaving 6 bases between them. The CDR3: CASSVESAGELFF. The DNA of the CDR3 is TGTGCCAGCAGCGTAGAGAGCGCCGGGGAGCTGTTTTTT.

This clonotype appeared a few times. V is TRBV10-1 and J is TRBJ2-5; 9 bases fit TRBD2. The CDR3 spans 16 residues. Germline V gene sequence: CDR1 WNHNN, CDR2 SYGVQD (reference sequence). Losses at the gene ends were 0 bases for V and 2 bases for J; bases not matched to a gene: 4. The CDR3 is CASSESYSGGQETQYF. The CDR3 DNA follows: TGCGCCAGCAGTGAGTCCTATAGCGGGGGTCAAGAGACCCAGTACTTC.

This chain joins TRBV29-1 and TRBJ1-2, with unresolved D. The V gene's germline CDR1 is SQVTM and CDR2 ANQGSEA. V was clipped by 6 bases and J by 4 bases, with 12 bases between them. This CDR3 is built from 12 residues. This CDR3 is CSVRKGGYGYTF. CDR3 DNA: TGCAGCGTGAGGAAGGGAGGCTATGGCTACACCTTC.

The V call is TRBV7-2, the J call TRBJ2-1; D is uncertain. The V gene lost 2 bases and the J gene lost 15 bases, with 14 bases spanning the gap. The CDR3 covers 12 residues. CDR1 is SGHTA and CDR2 is FQGNSA in the germline V gene. The CDR3 DNA sequence: TGTGCCAGCAGCTTACTTGGTTCCCCACCGTTCTTC. It is translated as CASSLLGSPPFF.

The rearrangement joins TRBV7-2 to TRBJ2-3; 9 bases are a match to TRBD2. V trimming: 6 bases; J trimming: 2 bases; junction bases outside the gene matches: 12. Germline CDR1 SGHTA, CDR2 FQGNSA. The CDR3 is 17 residues long. The CDR3 DNA sequence: TGTGCCAGCAGTCCCTACATTGGGACTAGCTTCACAGATACGCAGTATTTT. It specifies CASSPYIGTSFTDTQYF.

This clonotype was observed a handful of times. The chain uses TRBV4-3 and TRBJ2-2; the D call may be TRBD1 or TRBD2 (5 bases each). This CDR3 is built from 18 residues. V shed 0 bases and J shed 0 bases, with 14 bases lying between them. Germline V lookup: CDR1 LGHNA, CDR2 YSLEER. As DNA, the CDR3 is TGCGCCAGCAGCCAAGATCCCCCGTGGGGGACGAACACCGGGGAGCTGTTTTTT. Amino acid sequence: CASSQDPPWGTNTGELFF.

The chain employs TRBV5-1 and TRBJ2-5; possibly TRBD1 or TRBD2 for D (6 bases each). The germline V gene encodes CDR1 SGHRS and CDR2 YFSETQ. V was trimmed by 1 base and J by 0 bases, leaving 13 bases between them. The CDR3 has 16 amino acids. For the CDR3, the DNA is TGCGCCAGCAGCTTGTATTCCGGGGGCGACCAAGAGACCCAGTACTTC. It codes for CASSLYSGGDQETQYF.

This clonotype has just one count. This chain joins TRBV5-1 and TRBJ1-1; a weak D match, TRBD1 (6 bases). The V end was cut by 4 bases, the J end by 7 bases, with 17 bases between. This CDR3 contains 14 residues. Germline V gene data show CDR1 as SGHRS and CDR2 as YFSETQ. DNA of the CDR3: TGCGCCAGCAGCGACGGGAGGGGGGTCGGTGAAGCTTTCTTT. As protein: CASSDGRGVGEAFF.

This rearrangement joins TRBV11-2 to TRBJ2-7, with TRBD2 as a possible D gene (5 bases). The germline V and J ends were trimmed by 1 base and 6 bases, with 10 bases remaining between them. The CDR3 spans 13 residues. Germline CDR1 and CDR2: SGHAT and FQNNGV. CDR3 coding DNA: TGTGCCAGCAGCTTAGCCCGAGCGGTCGAGCAGTACTTC. Its protein product is CASSLARAVEQYF.

This clonotype was seen only a few times. This sequence joins TRBV4-3 and TRBJ2-3; unclear D gene. This CDR3 region has 14 residues. Germline CDR1 reads LGHNA; CDR2 reads YSLEER. V lost 0 bases and J 10 bases, leaving 14 bases between the germline ends. The DNA of the CDR3 is TGCGCCAGCAGCCAAGAGACGTCCATCGGCCCGCAGTATTTT. The encoded protein is CASSQETSIGPQYF.

The chain couples TRBV5-5 to TRBJ2-7; TRBD1 matches at 9 bases. Germline V gene sequence: CDR1 SGHKS, CDR2 YYEKEE (reference sequence). The CDR3 is 15 amino acids. Trimming took 1 base from V and 2 from J; bases not matched to a gene: 4. CDR3 sequence: CASSLRTGDTYEQYF. The CDR3 DNA reads TGTGCCAGCAGCTTGCGGACAGGGGATACCTACGAGCAGTACTTC. The entire variable domain, with the rest obtained from reference TRBV5-5 and TRBJ2-7, is as follows: DAGVTQSPTHLIKTRGQQVTLRCSPISGHKSVSWYQQVLGQGPQFIFQYYEKEERGRGNFPDRFSARQFPNYSSELNVNALLLGDSALYLCASSLRTGDTYEQYFGPGTRLTVT.

This clonotype was counted only a few times. The chain employs TRBV2 and TRBJ2-1; 9 bases are a match to TRBD2. The CDR3 extends over 15 amino acids. Germline V gives CDR1 SNHLY, CDR2 FYNNEI. V gave up 9 bases and J gave up 6 bases; unmatched junction bases: 12. The CDR3 here is CASSLIAGVGNEQFF. The CDR3 DNA sequence: TGTGCCAGTTCACTTATAGCGGGAGTGGGCAATGAGCAGTTCTTC.

V gene TRBV30 combines with J gene TRBJ1-2; D is unresolved. The V end lost 2 bases, the J end lost 5 bases, and 15 bases lay between the germline ends. Germline CDR1 is GTSNPN and CDR2 is SVGIG (reference sequence). The CDR3 length is 14 residues. The CDR3 sequence: CAWSPQTRGYGYTF. DNA for the CDR3: TGTGCCTGGAGTCCACAGACGCGGGGATATGGCTACACCTTC.

Here the CDR3 DNA reads TGTGCCAGCAGTCCGCGACTAGCGGGAGAGGATACGCAGTATTTT. This codes for CASSPRLAGEDTQYF. The chain links TRBV27 to TRBJ2-3, with 12 bases aligning to TRBD2. The CDR3 totals 15 residues. Germline-derived CDR1 and CDR2 are MNHEY and SMNVEV (reference sequence). V lost 5 bases, J lost 6 bases, and 6 bases stayed unmatched.

The sample holds a few counts of this clonotype. The DNA for the CDR3 is TGCAGTGCTAGAGACCCCACGGGGCCCGTGGGAAAACTGTTTTTT. Translating gives CSARDPTGPVGKLFF. The chain joins TRBV20-1 to TRBJ1-4, with a possible D match to TRBD1 (5 bases). V lost 0 bases to trimming and J lost 10 bases, with 18 bases between them. From germline, CDR1 is DFQATT and CDR2 SNEGSKA (reference sequence). The CDR3 length is 15 residues.